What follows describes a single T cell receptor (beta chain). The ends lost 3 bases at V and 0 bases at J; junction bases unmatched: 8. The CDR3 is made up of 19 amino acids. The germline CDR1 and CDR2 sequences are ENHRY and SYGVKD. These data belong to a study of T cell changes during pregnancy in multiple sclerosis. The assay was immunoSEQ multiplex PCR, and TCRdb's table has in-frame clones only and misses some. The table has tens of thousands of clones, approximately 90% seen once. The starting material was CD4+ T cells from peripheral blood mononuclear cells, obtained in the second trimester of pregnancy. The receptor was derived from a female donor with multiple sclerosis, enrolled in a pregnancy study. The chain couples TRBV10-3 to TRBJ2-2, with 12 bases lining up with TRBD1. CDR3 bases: TGTGCCATCAGTGACCGCCCGGGACAGGGGGCTTCGAACACCGGGGAGCTGTTTTTT. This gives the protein CAISDRPGQGASNTGELFF.